What follows are 27 T cell receptor beta chains derived from one specimen sequenced in a study of shared clonotypes between healthy human individuals. Produced via immunoSEQ multiplex PCR; TCRdb's table is partial and in-frame only. The top ten hold about 0.054% of the sample, which has about 510,000 clones, 90% to 96% seen once. The source material was naive CD4+ T cells sorted from blood. The subset: CD45RA+ positively selected. These receptors were obtained from a woman aged 30 to 39 in good health.

The chain carries TRBV7-8 and TRBJ2-1; D remains unclear. CDR1 is SGHVS and CDR2 is FQNEAQ in the germline V gene. The V end lost 5 bases, the J end lost 7 bases, and 12 bases lay between the germline ends. The CDR3 covers 13 residues. The CDR3 DNA reads as TGTGCCAGCAGCCCCCGAGGTTTTAATGAGCAGTTCTTC. This codes for CASSPRGFNEQFF. Variable domain in full (rest from reference TRBV7-8 and TRBJ2-1): GAGVSQSPRYKVAKRGQDVALRCDPISGHVSLFWYQQALGQGPEFLTYFQNEAQLDKSGLPSDRFFAERPEGSVSTLKIQRTQQEDSAVYLCASSPRGFNEQFFGPGTRLTVL.

In its sample, this clone was seen once. The chain carries TRBV19 and TRBJ2-7, with 14 bases fitting TRBD2. The germline V gene encodes CDR1 LNHDA and CDR2 SQIVND (reference sequence). The CDR3 loop spans 14 amino acids. V gave up 5 bases and J gave up 6 bases; unmatched junction bases: 3. The CDR3 reads CASSRGLAGAEQYF. In DNA form, the CDR3 reads TGTGCCAGTAGTCGGGGACTAGCGGGAGCCGAGCAGTACTTC. The full variable domain, in which reference TRBV19 and TRBJ2-7 provide the parts outside the CDR3, is DGGITQSPKYLFRKEGQNVTLSCEQNLNHDAMYWYRQDPGQGLRLIYYSQIVNDFQKGDIAEGYSVSREKKESFPLTVTSAQKNPTAFYLCASSRGLAGAEQYFGPGTRLTVT.

The chain recombines TRBV19 with TRBJ1-5, with TRBD1 as a possible D gene (5 bases). The CDR3 extends over 13 amino acids. V shed 6 bases and J shed 7 bases, with 13 bases lying between them. The germline CDR1 and CDR2 sequences are LNHDA and SQIVND (reference sequence). The CDR3 loop is CASSPTWGQPQHF. The CDR3 DNA is TGTGCCAGTAGCCCCACGTGGGGGCAGCCCCAGCATTTT. Combining the CDR3 with reference TRBV19 and TRBJ1-5 gives the whole variable domain DGGITQSPKYLFRKEGQNVTLSCEQNLNHDAMYWYRQDPGQGLRLIYYSQIVNDFQKGDIAEGYSVSREKKESFPLTVTSAQKNPTAFYLCASSPTWGQPQHFGDGTRLSIL.

This clone was counted once. This sample also contains other DNA sequences that code for the same CDR3. This chain links TRBV28 with TRBJ2-3, with 7 bases aligning to TRBD2. In germline, CDR1 is MDHEN, CDR2 SYDVKM. The V segment lost 2 bases and the J segment 3 bases; nucleotides outside the gene matches: 5. The CDR3 has 15 amino acids. The CDR3 loop reads CASSLGGRGTDTQYF. As DNA, the CDR3 is TGTGCCAGCAGTTTAGGCGGGAGAGGAACAGATACGCAGTATTTT.

This chain joins TRBV4-1 and TRBJ1-5; D is perhaps TRBD1 (6 bases). The V gene lost 0 bases and the J gene lost 0 bases, with 12 bases spanning the gap. The CDR3 contains 17 residues. Germline values: CDR1 MGHRA, CDR2 YSYEKL. CDR3 in amino acids: CASSQDRLGASNQPQHF. CDR3 DNA: TGCGCCAGCAGCCAAGATCGGCTGGGGGCTAGCAATCAGCCCCAGCATTTT.

The chain combines TRBV28 with TRBJ2-3; the D is unclear. Deletions cut 3 bases from V and 2 bases from J, with 18 bases between. There are 17 residues in the CDR3. The V gene's germline CDR1 is MDHEN and CDR2 SYDVKM. The CDR3 region is CASSFKSPDFFTDTQYF. For the CDR3, the DNA is TGTGCCAGCAGTTTTAAATCCCCAGATTTCTTCACAGATACGCAGTATTTT.

The chain links TRBV27 to TRBJ2-5, with 10 bases aligning to TRBD2. The end of the DNA is better explained by TRBJ2-7, so the J call may be wrong. The CDR3 has 15 residues. Looked up from germline, CDR1 is MNHEY and CDR2 is SMNVEV (reference sequence). CDR3 in amino acids: CASRRTSGGSYEQYF. CDR3 in DNA: TGTGCCAGCAGGAGGACTAGCGGAGGCTCCTACGAGCAGTACTTC.

The V call is TRBV18, the J call TRBJ2-3, with 8 bases matching TRBD1. The CDR3 contains 17 residues. Per the germline V gene, CDR1 is KGHSH and CDR2 is LQKENI. V lost 2 bases, J lost 1 base, and 8 bases stayed unmatched. The CDR3 DNA reads TGTGCCAGCTCACCAGCGCCCCAGACAGGGGGCACAGATACGCAGTATTTT. Protein sequence: CASSPAPQTGGTDTQYF.

This chain joins TRBV5-1 and TRBJ1-1; D remains ambiguous. The V end was cut by 0 bases, the J end by 4 bases, with 13 bases between. Per the germline V gene, CDR1 is SGHRS and CDR2 is YFSETQ. This CDR3 contains 15 residues. This chain's CDR3 is CASSLGPEGSTEAFF. In DNA, the CDR3 is TGCGCCAGCAGCTTGGGCCCCGAAGGCAGCACTGAAGCTTTCTTT.

The V and J genes are TRBV2 and TRBJ2-5; no clear D gene. V gave up 3 bases and J gave up 7 bases, with 6 bases separating them. This CDR3 has 11 amino acids. Germline CDR1 SNHLY, CDR2 FYNNEI. The CDR3 DNA sequence: TGTGCCAGCAGTGAGGTCGGGACCCAGTACTTC. As protein: CASSEVGTQYF.

This clone was seen once. The CDR3, as DNA: TGTGCCAGCGGAGAACTCTATGGCTACACCTTC. The encoded protein is CASGELYGYTF. This chain connects TRBV27 to TRBJ1-2; D uncertain. The CDR3 runs 11 residues. Germline assignment: CDR1 MNHEY and CDR2 SMNVEV (reference sequence). V was cut by 8 bases and J by 4 bases, with 8 bases left in between.

V and J are TRBV5-4 and TRBJ2-2, with no clear D. This CDR3 has 12 amino acids. Germline CDR1 reads SGHNT; CDR2 reads YYREEE (reference sequence). Trimming pared 4 bases from V and 6 bases from J, leaving 7 bases between. CDR3 loop: CASSPSAGELFF. Here the CDR3 DNA reads TGTGCCAGCAGCCCCTCGGCCGGGGAGCTGTTTTTT.

This sequence joins TRBV19 and TRBJ1-2, with TRBD1 matching over 8 bases. Germline V CDR1 and CDR2: LNHDA, SQIVND (reference sequence). The CDR3 length is 15 residues. With V trimmed by 3 bases and J by 2 bases, 5 bases remained unmatched. CDR3 sequence: CASSIRGPNNYGYTF. The CDR3 DNA sequence: TGTGCCAGTAGTATCAGGGGGCCCAACAACTATGGCTACACCTTC.

The chain links TRBV10-2 to TRBJ1-1; 9 nucleotides match TRBD1. The CDR3 length is 14 residues. Trimming took 10 bases from V and 1 from J; bases not matched to a gene: 7. Per germline, CDR1 WSHSY and CDR2 SAAADI. The CDR3 loop is CAILRTGANTEAFF. CDR3 in DNA: TGCGCCATCCTACGGACAGGGGCGAACACTGAAGCTTTCTTT.

The chain links TRBV7-2 to TRBJ2-7; unclear D gene. Trimming took off 5 bases at V and 2 bases at J, with 13 bases between the two ends. CDR1 and CDR2 from the germline V gene are SGHTA and FQGNSA. The CDR3 totals 14 residues. CDR3 amino acids: CASSPLAVPYEQYF. The CDR3 DNA sequence: TGTGCCAGCAGCCCCCTGGCGGTCCCCTACGAGCAGTACTTC.

This sequence joins TRBV18 and TRBJ1-1; possible D gene TRBD1, 6 bases. V gave up 1 base and J gave up 5 bases, with 17 bases separating them. The germline CDR1 and CDR2 sequences are KGHSH and LQKENI. There are 16 residues in the CDR3. In DNA form, the CDR3 reads TGTGCCAGCTCACCACATACCTGGGGGCGAGGAACTGAAGCTTTCTTT. Its translation: CASSPHTWGRGTEAFF.

The chain uses TRBV29-1 and TRBJ2-5, with D uncertain. Deletions cut 5 bases from V and 0 bases from J, with 7 bases between. Germline CDR1 reads SQVTM; CDR2 reads ANQGSEA. This CDR3 has 12 residues. CDR3: CSVRANQETQYF. CDR3 bases: TGCAGCGTTAGAGCTAACCAAGAGACCCAGTACTTC.

This clone was detected only once. The rearrangement joins TRBV5-1 to TRBJ2-7; no clear D. Between the trimmed V and J ends, which lost 0 bases and 6 bases, there was a span of 13 bases. The CDR3 sequence is 14 residues long. The germline CDR1 and CDR2 sequences are SGHRS and YFSETQ. DNA for the CDR3: TGCGCCAGCAGCTTGGTTTCCCCTCGGCGCGAGCAGTACTTC. This codes for CASSLVSPRREQYF.

The chain uses TRBV6-4 and TRBJ2-7, with a possible D match to TRBD1 (5 bases). V lost 5 bases and J 6 bases, leaving 11 bases between the germline ends. The CDR3 covers 12 residues. Germline-derived CDR1 and CDR2 are MRHNA and SNTAGT. CDR3 nucleotide sequence: TGTGCCAGCAGTCCCAGGGTTTCCGAGCAGTACTTC. This gives the protein CASSPRVSEQYF.

V gene TRBV7-7 combines with J gene TRBJ2-7; D is undetermined. This CDR3 has 13 amino acids. Germline assignment: CDR1 SSHAT and CDR2 FNYEAQ (reference sequence). Trimming pared 3 bases from V and 3 bases from J, leaving 9 bases between. Here the CDR3 reads CASSLNYDYEQYF. DNA of the CDR3: TGTGCCAGCAGCTTGAACTACGACTACGAGCAGTACTTC. The whole variable domain, filled in from reference TRBV7-7 and TRBJ2-7, reads GAGVSQSPRYKVTKRGQDVTLRCDPISSHATLYWYQQALGQGPEFLTYFNYEAQPDKSGLPSDRFSAERPEGSISTLTIQRTEQRDSAMYRCASSLNYDYEQYFGPGTRLTVT.

This clone was detected once. The chain carries TRBV10-3 and TRBJ2-7; TRBD1 might be the D (5 bases). V lost 6 bases and J 6 bases, leaving 27 bases between the germline ends. This CDR3 is 17 amino acids long. The V gene's germline CDR1 is ENHRY and CDR2 SYGVKD. CDR3 in DNA: TGTGCCATCAGCCCCCCAGGGTCGGGCCAACTACCTAGCGAGCAGTACTTC. Amino acids: CAISPPGSGQLPSEQYF.

The V and J genes are TRBV2 and TRBJ2-7; 8 bases agree with TRBD1. From germline, CDR1 is SNHLY and CDR2 FYNNEI. The CDR3 covers 14 residues. V lost 5 bases to trimming and J lost 3 bases; unmatched junction nucleotides: 6. This chain's CDR3 is CASSPRQGRYEQYF. DNA of the CDR3: TGTGCCAGCAGTCCAAGACAGGGGCGCTACGAGCAGTACTTC. Full variable domain (outside the CDR3, taken from reference TRBV2 and TRBJ2-7): EPEVTQTPSHQVTQMGQEVILRCVPISNHLYFYWYRQILGQKVEFLVSFYNNEISEKSEIFDDQFSVERPDGSNFTLKIRSTKLEDSAMYFCASSPRQGRYEQYFGPGTRLTVT.

The chain is built from TRBV27 and TRBJ2-7; D tentatively fits TRBD1 or TRBD2 (5 bases each). With 3 bases removed from V and 2 bases from J, the gap between germline ends came to 11 bases. CDR1 is MNHEY and CDR2 is SMNVEV in the germline V gene (reference sequence). The CDR3 totals 14 residues. CDR3 sequence: CASSFSGPTYEQYF. CDR3 sequence (DNA): TGTGCCAGCAGTTTTTCGGGGCCCACCTACGAGCAGTACTTC.

V and J are TRBV10-3 and TRBJ1-1, with 8 bases identical to TRBD1. The germline CDR1 and CDR2 sequences are ENHRY and SYGVKD. Unmatched junction bases numbered 5, after V lost 4 bases and J lost 1 base. CDR3 length: 15 amino acids. Here the CDR3 DNA reads TGTGCCATCAGTGGGCCAGGGGGCAAGAACACTGAAGCTTTCTTT. Its protein product is CAISGPGGKNTEAFF.

This chain connects TRBV18 to TRBJ2-3; D is perhaps TRBD1 or TRBD2 (5 bases each). CDR3 length: 15 residues. Trimming shortened V by 4 bases and J by 0 bases, and 11 bases separated the two germline ends. Germline V gene data show CDR1 as KGHSH and CDR2 as LQKENI. The CDR3: CASSRGSSSTDTQYF. In DNA, the CDR3 is TGTGCCAGCTCACGGGGGAGTTCGAGCACAGATACGCAGTATTTT.

This CDR3 reads CASTQGDVRGAFF. CDR3 DNA: TGTGCCAGTACCCAGGGGGACGTAAGGGGAGCTTTCTTT. The chain employs TRBV19 and TRBJ1-1; 7 nucleotides agree with TRBD1. The CDR3 is made up of 13 amino acids. After removal of 7 bases from V and 10 bases from J, the junction contained 12 bases not matched to a gene. Germline assignment: CDR1 LNHDA and CDR2 SQIVND (reference sequence). The whole variable domain, filled in from reference TRBV19 and TRBJ1-1, reads DGGITQSPKYLFRKEGQNVTLSCEQNLNHDAMYWYRQDPGQGLRLIYYSQIVNDFQKGDIAEGYSVSREKKESFPLTVTSAQKNPTAFYLCASTQGDVRGAFFGQGTRLTVV.

The rearrangement joins TRBV7-9 to TRBJ2-7; D might be TRBD1 (6 bases). Germline lookup yields CDR1 SEHNR and CDR2 FQNEAQ (reference sequence). Between the trimmed V and J ends, which lost 4 bases and 6 bases, there was a span of 13 bases. The CDR3 covers 13 residues. The CDR3 loop is CASSSPQGTEQYF. DNA for the CDR3: TGTGCCAGCAGCTCCCCCCAGGGGACCGAGCAGTACTTC.